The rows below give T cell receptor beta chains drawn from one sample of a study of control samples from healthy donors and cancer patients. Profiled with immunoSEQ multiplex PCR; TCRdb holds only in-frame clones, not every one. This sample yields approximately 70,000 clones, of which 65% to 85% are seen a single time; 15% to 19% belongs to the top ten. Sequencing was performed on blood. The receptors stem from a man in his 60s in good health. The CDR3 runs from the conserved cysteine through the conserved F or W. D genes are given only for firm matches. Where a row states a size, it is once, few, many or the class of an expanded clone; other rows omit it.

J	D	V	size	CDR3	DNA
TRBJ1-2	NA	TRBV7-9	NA	CASSSGIGGPWANYGYTF	TGTGCCAGCAGCTCAGGGATTGGCGGACCGTGGGCTAACTATGGCTACACCTTC
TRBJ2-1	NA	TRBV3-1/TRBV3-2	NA	CASSQDLGGPYSYNEQFF	TGTGCCAGCAGCCAAGATTTGGGCGGACCTTACTCCTACAATGAGCAGTTCTTC
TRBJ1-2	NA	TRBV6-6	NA	CASSYKGYTF	TGTGCCAGCAGTTACAAAGGCTACACCTTC
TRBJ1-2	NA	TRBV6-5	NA	CASSYDDTRGDGYTF	TGTGCCAGCAGTTACGACGACACGCGAGGGGATGGCTACACCTTC
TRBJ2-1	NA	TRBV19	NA	CAAGRSYNEQFF	TGTGCCGCTGGACGATCCTACAATGAGCAGTTCTTC
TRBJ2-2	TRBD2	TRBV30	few	CAWKSSGRVFSDTGELFF	TGTGCCTGGAAGTCTAGCGGGAGGGTTTTTTCGGACACCGGGGAGCTGTTTTTT
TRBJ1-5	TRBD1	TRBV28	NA	CASSLTTGDDQPQHF	TGTGCCAGCAGTTTAACGACAGGGGATGATCAGCCCCAGCATTTT
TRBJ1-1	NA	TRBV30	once	CAWRFGGTEAFF	TGTGCCTGGAGGTTCGGTGGCACTGAAGCTTTCTTT
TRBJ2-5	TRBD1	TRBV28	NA	CASSSRDRGWGTQYF	TGTGCCAGCAGTTCTCGGGACAGGGGGTGGGGGACCCAGTACTTC
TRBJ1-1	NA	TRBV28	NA	CASRQQVNTEAFF	TGTGCCAGCAGACAACAGGTAAACACTGAAGCTTTCTTT
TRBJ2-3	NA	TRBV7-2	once	CASSSPPGGLTDTQYF	TGTGCCAGCAGTTCCCCCCCCGGGGGTCTCACAGATACGCAGTATTTT
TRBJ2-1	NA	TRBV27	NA	CASSPEGRVLGEQFF	TGTGCCAGCAGTCCGGAGGGCAGGGTCTTAGGTGAGCAGTTCTTC
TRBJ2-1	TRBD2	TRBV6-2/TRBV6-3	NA	CASSYQLAGDNEQFF	TGTGCCAGCAGTTACCAACTAGCGGGAGACAATGAGCAGTTCTTC
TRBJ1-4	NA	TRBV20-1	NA	CSASPATAPNEKLFF	TGCAGTGCTAGTCCCGCGACTGCCCCGAATGAAAAACTGTTTTTT
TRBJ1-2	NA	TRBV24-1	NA	CATSDGGNYGYTF	TGTGCCACCAGTGACGGGGGCAACTATGGCTACACCTTC
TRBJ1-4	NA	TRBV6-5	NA	CASTLVKQPSEKLFF	TGTGCCAGCACCCTTGTTAAGCAACCTAGTGAAAAACTGTTTTTT
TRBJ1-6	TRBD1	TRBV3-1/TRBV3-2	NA	CASSQAPGTGNSPLHF	TGTGCCAGCAGCCAAGCCCCCGGGACAGGGAATTCACCCCTCCACTTT
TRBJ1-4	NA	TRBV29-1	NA	CSAMDTGLGEKLFF	TGCAGCGCTATGGATACAGGCCTGGGAGAAAAACTGTTTTTT
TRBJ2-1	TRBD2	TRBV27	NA	CASSSKPPRLAVESSYNEQFF	TGTGCCAGCAGTTCCAAACCGCCGAGACTAGCGGTCGAAAGCTCCTACAATGAGCAGTTCTTC
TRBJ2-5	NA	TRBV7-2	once	CASSLGGVGAVETQYF	TGTGCCAGCAGCTTAGGCGGGGTCGGGGCGGTGGAGACCCAGTACTTC
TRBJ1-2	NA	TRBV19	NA	CASNRPGDFGGYTF	TGTGCCAGTAACAGGCCAGGGGACTTCGGCGGCTACACCTTC
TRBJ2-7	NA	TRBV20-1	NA	CSAPGIYEQYF	TGCAGTGCCCCAGGGATTTACGAGCAGTACTTC
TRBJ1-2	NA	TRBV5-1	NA	CASSPQGSGGYTF	TGCGCCAGCAGTCCCCAGGGGTCCGGCGGCTACACCTTC
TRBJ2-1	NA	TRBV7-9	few	CASSQGSNEQFF	TGTGCCAGCAGCCAGGGCTCCAATGAGCAGTTCTTC
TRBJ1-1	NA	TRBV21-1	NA	CASSKGGLEYSCTEAFF	NA
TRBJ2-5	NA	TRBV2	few	CASSEAGGQETQYF	TGTGCCAGCAGTGAAGCAGGAGGGCAAGAGACCCAGTACTTC
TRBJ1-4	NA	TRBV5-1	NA	CASTYGHNEKLFF	TGCGCCAGCACCTATGGACACAATGAAAAACTGTTTTTT
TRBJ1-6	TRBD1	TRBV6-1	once	CATIDSGTGYNSPLHF	TGTGCCACCATTGATTCGGGGACAGGATATAATTCACCCCTCCACTTT
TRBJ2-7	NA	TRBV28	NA	CASSLSGGAYEQYF	TGTGCCAGCAGTTTATCGGGCGGGGCCTACGAGCAGTACTTC
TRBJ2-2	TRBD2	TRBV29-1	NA	CSVGLAGGWTGELFF	TGCAGCGTAGGACTAGCGGGAGGGTGGACCGGGGAGCTGTTTTTT
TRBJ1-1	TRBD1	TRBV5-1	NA	CASSWGPGGRAEAFF	TGCGCCAGCAGCTGGGGGCCAGGGGGAAGGGCTGAAGCTTTCTTT
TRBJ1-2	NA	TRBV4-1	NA	CASSQGGGEGYTF	TGCGCCAGCAGCCAAGGAGGCGGCGAAGGCTACACCTTC
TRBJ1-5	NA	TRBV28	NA	CASSRRTARANQPQHF	TGTGCCAGCAGCCGTCGGACAGCACGGGCCAATCAGCCCCAGCATTTT
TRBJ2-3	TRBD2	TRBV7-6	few	CASSLTSGSPDTQYF	TGTGCCAGCAGCTTGACTAGCGGGAGCCCAGATACGCAGTATTTT
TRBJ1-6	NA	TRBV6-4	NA	CASTRLQLSPLHF	TGTGCCAGCACCCGCCTGCAATTGTCACCCCTCCACTTT
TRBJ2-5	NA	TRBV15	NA	CATSRGRNQETQYF	TGTGCCACCAGCAGAGGGCGCAACCAAGAGACCCAGTACTTC
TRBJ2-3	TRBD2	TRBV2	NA	CATSGGGTDTQYF	TGTGCTACTAGCGGCGGGGGCACAGATACGCAGTATTTT
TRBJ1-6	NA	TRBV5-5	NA	CASSSGTSNSPLHF	TGTGCCAGCAGCTCCGGGACGTCTAATTCACCCCTCCACTTT
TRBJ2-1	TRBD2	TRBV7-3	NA	CASSLRSASGAYNEQFF	TGTGCCAGCAGCTTAAGGTCGGCTAGCGGAGCCTACAATGAGCAGTTCTTC
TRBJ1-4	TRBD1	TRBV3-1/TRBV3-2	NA	CASSHLQDRGRGEKLFF	TGTGCCAGCAGCCATTTACAGGACAGGGGAAGAGGGGAAAAACTGTTTTTT
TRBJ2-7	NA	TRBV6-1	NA	CASSDQGSEQYF	TGTGCCAGCAGTGATCAGGGTTCCGAGCAGTACTTC
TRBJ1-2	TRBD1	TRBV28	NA	CASSTGGRDGYTF	TGTGCCAGCAGTACAGGGGGCAGAGATGGCTACACCTTC
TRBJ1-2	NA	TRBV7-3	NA	CASSLTHGVGYGYTF	TGTGCCAGCAGCTTAACTCATGGGGTTGGCTATGGCTACACCTTC
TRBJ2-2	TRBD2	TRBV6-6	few	CASSRNQRTSENLLLRYGELFF	TGTGCCAGCAGTCGAAACCAGAGGACTAGCGAGAATCTTCTTTTGCGGTACGGGGAGCTGTTTTTT
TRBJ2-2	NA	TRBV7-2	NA	CASSQGSGTNTGELFF	TGTGCCAGCAGCCAGGGGTCGGGAACGAACACCGGGGAGCTGTTTTTT
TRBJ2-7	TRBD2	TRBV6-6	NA	CASSYSLAGVNEQYF	TGTGCCAGCAGTTACTCTCTAGCGGGAGTTAACGAGCAGTACTTC
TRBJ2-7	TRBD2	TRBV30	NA	CAWSSLAGLYEQYF	TGTGCCTGGAGTTCTCTAGCGGGCCTCTACGAGCAGTACTTC
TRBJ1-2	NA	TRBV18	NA	CASSPGEVVGYTF	TGTGCCAGCTCCCCGGGAGAAGTCGTGGGCTACACCTTC
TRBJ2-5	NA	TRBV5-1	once	CASSLGEKETQYF	TGCGCCAGCAGCTTGGGGGAAAAAGAGACCCAGTACTTC
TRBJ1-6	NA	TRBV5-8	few	CASSLGGNYNSPLHF	TGTGCCAGCAGCTTGGGGGGGAACTATAATTCACCCCTCCACTTT
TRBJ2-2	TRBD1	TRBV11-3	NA	CASSAKTGGGYTGELFF	TGTGCCAGCAGCGCAAAAACAGGGGGCGGGTACACCGGGGAGCTGTTTTTT
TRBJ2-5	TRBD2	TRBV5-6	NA	CASSLFGRARETQYF	TGTGCCAGCAGCTTGTTTGGGAGGGCCCGGGAGACCCAGTACTTC